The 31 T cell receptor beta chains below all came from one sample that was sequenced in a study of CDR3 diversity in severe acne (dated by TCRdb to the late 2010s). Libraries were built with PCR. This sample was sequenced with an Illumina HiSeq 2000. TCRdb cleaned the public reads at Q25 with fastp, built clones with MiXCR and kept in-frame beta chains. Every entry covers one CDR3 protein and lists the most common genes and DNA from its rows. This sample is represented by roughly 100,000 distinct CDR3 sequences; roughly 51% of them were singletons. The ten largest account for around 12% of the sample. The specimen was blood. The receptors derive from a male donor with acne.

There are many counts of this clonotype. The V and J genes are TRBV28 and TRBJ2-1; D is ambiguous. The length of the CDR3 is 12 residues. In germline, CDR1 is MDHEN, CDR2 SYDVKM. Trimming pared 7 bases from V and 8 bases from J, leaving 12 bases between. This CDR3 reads CASTTPRDEQFF. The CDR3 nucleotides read TGTGCCAGCACCACCCCGCGAGATGAGCAGTTCTTC.

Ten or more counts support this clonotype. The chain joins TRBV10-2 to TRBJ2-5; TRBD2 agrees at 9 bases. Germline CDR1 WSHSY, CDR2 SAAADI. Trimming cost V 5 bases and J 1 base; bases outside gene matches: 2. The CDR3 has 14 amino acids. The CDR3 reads CASSLSGGQETQYF. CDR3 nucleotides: TGCGCCAGCAGTCTTAGCGGGGGCCAAGAGACCCAGTACTTC.

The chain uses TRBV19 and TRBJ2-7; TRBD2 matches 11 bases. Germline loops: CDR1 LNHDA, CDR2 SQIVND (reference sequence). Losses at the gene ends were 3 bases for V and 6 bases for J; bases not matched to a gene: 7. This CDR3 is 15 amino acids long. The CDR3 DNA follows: TGTGCCAGTAGTATCGCGGCTAGCGGGAGGTTCGAGCAGTACTTC. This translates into CASSIAASGRFEQYF.

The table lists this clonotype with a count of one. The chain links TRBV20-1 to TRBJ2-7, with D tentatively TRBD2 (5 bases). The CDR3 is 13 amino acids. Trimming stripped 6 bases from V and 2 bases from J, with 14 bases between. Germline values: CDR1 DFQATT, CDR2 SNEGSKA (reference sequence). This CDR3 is CSARTDLTYEQYF. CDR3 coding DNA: TGCAGTGCGAGGACGGACTTAACCTACGAGCAGTACTTC.

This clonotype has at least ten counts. The CDR3 bases are TGCGCCAGCAGCTGGGGCGGGGAGCTGTTTTTT. It translates to CASSWGGELFF. The V and J genes are TRBV5-1 and TRBJ2-2; D not resolved. The germline gives CDR1 SGHRS, CDR2 YFSETQ. The V and J ends lost 3 bases and 7 bases respectively, with 4 bases between them. The CDR3 consists of 11 residues. Based on the CDR3 plus reference TRBV5-1 and TRBJ2-2, the full variable domain is KAGVTQTPRYLIKTRGQQVTLSCSPISGHRSVSWYQQTPGQGLQFLFEYFSETQRNKGNFPGRFSGRQFSNSRSEMNVSTLELGDSALYLCASSWGGELFFGEGSRLTVL.

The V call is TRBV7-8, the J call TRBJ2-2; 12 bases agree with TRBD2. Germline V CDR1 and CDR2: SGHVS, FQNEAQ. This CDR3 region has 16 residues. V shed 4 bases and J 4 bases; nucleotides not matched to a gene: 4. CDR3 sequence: CASSSRLAGATGELFF. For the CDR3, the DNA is TGTGCCAGCAGCTCACGACTAGCGGGAGCCACCGGGGAGCTGTTTTTT.

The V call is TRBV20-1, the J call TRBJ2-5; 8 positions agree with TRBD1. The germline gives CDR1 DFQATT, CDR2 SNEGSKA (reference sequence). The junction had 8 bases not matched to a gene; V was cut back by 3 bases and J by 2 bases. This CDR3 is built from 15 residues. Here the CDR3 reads CSASGQGARQETQYF. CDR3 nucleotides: TGCAGTGCTAGCGGACAGGGAGCACGTCAAGAGACCCAGTACTTC.

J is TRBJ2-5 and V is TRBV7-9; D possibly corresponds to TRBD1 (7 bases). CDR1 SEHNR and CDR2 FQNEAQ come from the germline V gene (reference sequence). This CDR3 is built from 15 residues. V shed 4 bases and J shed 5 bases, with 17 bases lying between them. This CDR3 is CASSSRGAEGETQYF. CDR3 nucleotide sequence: TGTGCCAGCAGCTCCAGGGGGGCCGAAGGGGAGACCCAGTACTTC.

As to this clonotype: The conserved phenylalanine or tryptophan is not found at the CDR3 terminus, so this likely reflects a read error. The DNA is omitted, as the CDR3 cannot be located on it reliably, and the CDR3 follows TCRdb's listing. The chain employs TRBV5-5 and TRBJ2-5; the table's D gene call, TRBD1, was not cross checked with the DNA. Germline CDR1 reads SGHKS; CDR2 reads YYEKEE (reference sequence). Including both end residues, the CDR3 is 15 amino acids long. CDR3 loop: CATSGESGYGYTFGS.

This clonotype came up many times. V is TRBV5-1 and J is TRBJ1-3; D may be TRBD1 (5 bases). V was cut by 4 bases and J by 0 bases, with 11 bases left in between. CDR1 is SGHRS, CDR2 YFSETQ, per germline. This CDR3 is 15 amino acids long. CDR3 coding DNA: TGCGCCAGCAGCACGGACACCAACTCTGGAAACACCATATATTTT. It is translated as CASSTDTNSGNTIYF. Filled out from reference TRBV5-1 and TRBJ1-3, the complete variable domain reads KAGVTQTPRYLIKTRGQQVTLSCSPISGHRSVSWYQQTPGQGLQFLFEYFSETQRNKGNFPGRFSGRQFSNSRSEMNVSTLELGDSALYLCASSTDTNSGNTIYFGEGSWLTVV.

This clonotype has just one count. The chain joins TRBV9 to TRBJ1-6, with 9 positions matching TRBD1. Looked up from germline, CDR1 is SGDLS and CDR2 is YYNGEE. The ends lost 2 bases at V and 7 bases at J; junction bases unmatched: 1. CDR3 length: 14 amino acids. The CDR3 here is CASSVGTGNSPLHF. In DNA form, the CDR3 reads TGTGCCAGCAGCGTCGGGACAGGGAATTCACCCCTCCACTTT. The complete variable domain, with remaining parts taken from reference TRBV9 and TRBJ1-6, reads DSGVTQTPKHLITATGQRVTLRCSPRSGDLSVYWYQQSLDQGLQFLIQYYNGEERAKGNILERFSAQQFPDLHSELNLSSLELGDSALYFCASSVGTGNSPLHFGNGTRLTVT.

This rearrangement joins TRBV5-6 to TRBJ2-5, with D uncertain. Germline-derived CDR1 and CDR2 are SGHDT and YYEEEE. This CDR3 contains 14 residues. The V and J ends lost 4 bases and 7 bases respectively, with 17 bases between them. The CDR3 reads CASSLDRPARTQYF. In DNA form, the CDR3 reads TGTGCCAGCAGCCTAGACCGACCCGCGAGGACCCAGTACTTC.

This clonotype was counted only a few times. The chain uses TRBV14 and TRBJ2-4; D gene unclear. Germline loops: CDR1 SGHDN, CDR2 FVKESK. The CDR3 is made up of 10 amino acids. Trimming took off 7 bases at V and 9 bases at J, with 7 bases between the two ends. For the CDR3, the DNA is TGTGCCAGCAACAATGGCATTCAGTACTTC. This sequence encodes CASNNGIQYF.

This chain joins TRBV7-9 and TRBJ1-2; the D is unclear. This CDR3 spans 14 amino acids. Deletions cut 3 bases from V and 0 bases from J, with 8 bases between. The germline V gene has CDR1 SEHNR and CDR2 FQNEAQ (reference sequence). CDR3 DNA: TGTGCCAGCAGCTTGGGAACCTCTAACTATGGCTACACCTTC. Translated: CASSLGTSNYGYTF.

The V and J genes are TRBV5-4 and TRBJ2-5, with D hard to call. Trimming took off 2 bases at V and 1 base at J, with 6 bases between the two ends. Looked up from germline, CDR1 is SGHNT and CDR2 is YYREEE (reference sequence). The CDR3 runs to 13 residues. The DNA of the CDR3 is TGTGCCAGCAGCTTCTCAGGCCAAGAGACCCAGTACTTC. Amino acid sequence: CASSFSGQETQYF.

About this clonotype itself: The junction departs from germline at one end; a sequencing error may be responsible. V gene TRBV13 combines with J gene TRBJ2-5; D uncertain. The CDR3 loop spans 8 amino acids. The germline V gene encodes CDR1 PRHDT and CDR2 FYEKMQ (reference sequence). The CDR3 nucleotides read TGTGCCAGCAGCATCTGGGACTTC. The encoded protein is CASSIWDF. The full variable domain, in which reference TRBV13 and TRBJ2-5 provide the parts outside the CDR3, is AAGVIQSPRHLIKEKRETATLKCYPIPRHDTVYWYQQGPGQDPQFLISFYEKMQSDKGSIPDRFSAQQFSDYHSELNMSSLELGDSALYFCASSIWDFGPGTRLLVL.

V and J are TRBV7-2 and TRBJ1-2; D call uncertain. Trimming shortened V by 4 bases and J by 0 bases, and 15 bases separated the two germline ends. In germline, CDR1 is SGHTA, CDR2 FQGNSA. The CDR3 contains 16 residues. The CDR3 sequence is CASSSPKEGSNYGYTF. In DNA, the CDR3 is TGTGCCAGCAGCTCCCCCAAAGAAGGTTCTAACTATGGCTACACCTTC.

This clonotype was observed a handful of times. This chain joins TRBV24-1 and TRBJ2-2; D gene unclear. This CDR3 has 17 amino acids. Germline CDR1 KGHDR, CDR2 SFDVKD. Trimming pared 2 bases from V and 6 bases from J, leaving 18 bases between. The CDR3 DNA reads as TGTGCCACCAGTGATTCTAGACTTTTCGTCGAGGCCGGGGAGCTGTTTTTT. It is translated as CATSDSRLFVEAGELFF.

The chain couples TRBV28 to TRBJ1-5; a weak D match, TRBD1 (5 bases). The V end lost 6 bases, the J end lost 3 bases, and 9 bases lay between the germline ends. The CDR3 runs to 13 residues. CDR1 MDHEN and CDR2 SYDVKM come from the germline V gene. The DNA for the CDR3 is TGTGCCAGCAGCGACAGTTTCAATCAGCCCCAGCATTTT. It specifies CASSDSFNQPQHF.

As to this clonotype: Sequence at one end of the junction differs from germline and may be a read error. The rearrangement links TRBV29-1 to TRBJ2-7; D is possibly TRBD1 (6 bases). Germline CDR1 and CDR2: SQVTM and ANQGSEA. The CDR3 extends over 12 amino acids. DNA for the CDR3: TGCAGCGTAGAAGGACAGCCCTACGAGCAGTACTTC. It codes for CSVEGQPYEQYF.

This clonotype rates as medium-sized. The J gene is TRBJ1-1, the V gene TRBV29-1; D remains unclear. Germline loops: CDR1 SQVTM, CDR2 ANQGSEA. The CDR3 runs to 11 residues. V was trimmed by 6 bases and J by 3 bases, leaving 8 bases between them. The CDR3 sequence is CSVGMDTEAFF. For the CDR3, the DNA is TGCAGCGTAGGAATGGACACTGAAGCTTTCTTT.

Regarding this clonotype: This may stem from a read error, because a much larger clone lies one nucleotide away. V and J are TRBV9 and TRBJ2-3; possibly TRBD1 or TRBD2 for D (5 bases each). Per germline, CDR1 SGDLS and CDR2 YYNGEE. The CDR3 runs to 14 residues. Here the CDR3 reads CVSSGSRGGDTQYF. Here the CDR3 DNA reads TGTGTCAGCAGCGGTTCGAGGGGCGGGGATACGCAGTATTTT.

The CDR3 DNA reads as TGCAGTGCTTCCACCGGGACTTCGGGAGACGGGCAGTACTTC. It codes for CSASTGTSGDGQYF. The chain links TRBV20-1 to TRBJ2-7; maybe TRBD2 (6 bases). CDR1 and CDR2 (germline): DFQATT, SNEGSKA (reference sequence). Trimming removed 5 bases from V and 9 bases from J, with 23 bases in between. This CDR3 is built from 14 residues.

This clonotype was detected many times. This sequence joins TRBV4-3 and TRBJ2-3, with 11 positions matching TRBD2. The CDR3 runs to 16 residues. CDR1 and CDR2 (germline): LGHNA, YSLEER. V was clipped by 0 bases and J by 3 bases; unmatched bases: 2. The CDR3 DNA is TGCGCCAGCAGCCAAGAACTAGCGGGAGTAACAGATACGCAGTATTTT. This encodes CASSQELAGVTDTQYF.

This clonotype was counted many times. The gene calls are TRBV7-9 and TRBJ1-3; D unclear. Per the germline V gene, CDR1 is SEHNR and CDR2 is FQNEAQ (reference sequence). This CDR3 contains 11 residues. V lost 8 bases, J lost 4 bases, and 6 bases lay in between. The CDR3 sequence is CASPGGNTIYF. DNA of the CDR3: TGTGCCAGCCCTGGAGGAAACACCATATATTTT.

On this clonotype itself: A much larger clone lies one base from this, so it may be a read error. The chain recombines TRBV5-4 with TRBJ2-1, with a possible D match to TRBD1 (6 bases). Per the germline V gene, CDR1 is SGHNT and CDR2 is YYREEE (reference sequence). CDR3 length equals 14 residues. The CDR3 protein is CAGSLQGNYNEQFF. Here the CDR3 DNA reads TGTGCCGGCAGCTTACAGGGCAACTACAATGAGCAGTTCTTC. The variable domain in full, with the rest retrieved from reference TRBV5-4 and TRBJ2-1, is ETGVTQSPTHLIKTRGQQVTLRCSSQSGHNTVSWYQQALGQGPQFIFQYYREEENGRGNFPPRFSGLQFPNYSSELNVNALELDDSALYLCAGSLQGNYNEQFFGPGTRLTVL.

This chain's CDR3 is CAISPGQGISGYGYTF. CDR3 DNA sequence: TGTGCCATCAGCCCGGGACAGGGGATCTCCGGCTATGGCTACACCTTC. The chain uses TRBV10-3 and TRBJ1-2; 10 bases agree with TRBD1. V dropped 6 bases and J dropped 4; count of bases not matched to a gene: 11. The CDR3 consists of 16 residues. The germline V gene encodes CDR1 ENHRY and CDR2 SYGVKD.

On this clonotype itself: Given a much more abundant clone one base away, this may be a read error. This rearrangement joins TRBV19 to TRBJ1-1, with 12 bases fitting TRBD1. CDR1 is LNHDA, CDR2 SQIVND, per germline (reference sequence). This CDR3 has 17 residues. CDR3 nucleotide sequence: TGTGTCAGTAGTATAGATCGGGGGACAGGGGGCTATACTGAAGCTTTCTTT. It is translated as CVSSIDRGTGGYTEAFF. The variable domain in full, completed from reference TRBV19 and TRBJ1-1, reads DGGITQSPKYLFRKEGQNVTLSCEQNLNHDAMYWYRQDPGQGLRLIYYSQIVNDFQKGDIAEGYSVSREKKESFPLTVTSAQKNPTAFYLCVSSIDRGTGGYTEAFFGQGTRLTVV.

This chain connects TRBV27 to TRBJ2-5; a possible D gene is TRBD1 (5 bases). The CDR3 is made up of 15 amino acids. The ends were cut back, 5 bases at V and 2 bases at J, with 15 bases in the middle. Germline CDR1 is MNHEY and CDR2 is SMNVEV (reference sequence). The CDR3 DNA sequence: TGTGCCAGCAGTCTAGGAACAGGCGGACAAGAGACCCAGTACTTC. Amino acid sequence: CASSLGTGGQETQYF.

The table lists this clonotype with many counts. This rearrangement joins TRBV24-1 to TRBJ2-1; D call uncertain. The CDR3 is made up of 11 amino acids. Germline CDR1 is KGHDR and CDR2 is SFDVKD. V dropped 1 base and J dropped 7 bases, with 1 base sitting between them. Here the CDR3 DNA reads TGTGCCACCAGTGATTTAAATGAGCAGTTCTTC. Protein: CATSDLNEQFF.

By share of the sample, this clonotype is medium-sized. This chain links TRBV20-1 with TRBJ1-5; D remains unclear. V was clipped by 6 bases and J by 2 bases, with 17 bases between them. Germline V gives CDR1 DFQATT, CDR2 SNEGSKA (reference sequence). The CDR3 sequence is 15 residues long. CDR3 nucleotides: TGCAGTGCAAAAGGTACTTTCCGCGGCAATCAGCCCCAGCATTTT. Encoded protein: CSAKGTFRGNQPQHF.